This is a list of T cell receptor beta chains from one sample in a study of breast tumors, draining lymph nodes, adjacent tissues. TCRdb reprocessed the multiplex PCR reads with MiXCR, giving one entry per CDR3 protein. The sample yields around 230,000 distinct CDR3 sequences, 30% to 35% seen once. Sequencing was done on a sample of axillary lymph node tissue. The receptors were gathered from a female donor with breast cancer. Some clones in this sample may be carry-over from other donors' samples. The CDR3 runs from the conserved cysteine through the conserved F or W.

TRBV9,CASSVGAGITDTQYF
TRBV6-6,CASRKGQGGQPQHF
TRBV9,CASSVDAGALPVDEQYF
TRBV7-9,CASSLKLAGATDTQYF
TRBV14,CASSQGFSGNTIYF
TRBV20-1,CSARLFGQGAGGYTF
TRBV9,CASSILQGDTEAFF
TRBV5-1,CASRATSGGPNTGELFF
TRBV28,CASSSGGAGNTIYF
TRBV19,CASRGGNYGYTF
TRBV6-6,CASSYQGAYEQYF
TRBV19,CASSREPGQPQHF
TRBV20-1,CSAESGRTNEQFF
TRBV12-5,CASGLVILGQPTGANVLTF
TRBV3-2,CASSQDGTHSYNEQFF
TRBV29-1,CSVEDQRTGGYNEQFF
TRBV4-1,CASRERGRGANIQYF